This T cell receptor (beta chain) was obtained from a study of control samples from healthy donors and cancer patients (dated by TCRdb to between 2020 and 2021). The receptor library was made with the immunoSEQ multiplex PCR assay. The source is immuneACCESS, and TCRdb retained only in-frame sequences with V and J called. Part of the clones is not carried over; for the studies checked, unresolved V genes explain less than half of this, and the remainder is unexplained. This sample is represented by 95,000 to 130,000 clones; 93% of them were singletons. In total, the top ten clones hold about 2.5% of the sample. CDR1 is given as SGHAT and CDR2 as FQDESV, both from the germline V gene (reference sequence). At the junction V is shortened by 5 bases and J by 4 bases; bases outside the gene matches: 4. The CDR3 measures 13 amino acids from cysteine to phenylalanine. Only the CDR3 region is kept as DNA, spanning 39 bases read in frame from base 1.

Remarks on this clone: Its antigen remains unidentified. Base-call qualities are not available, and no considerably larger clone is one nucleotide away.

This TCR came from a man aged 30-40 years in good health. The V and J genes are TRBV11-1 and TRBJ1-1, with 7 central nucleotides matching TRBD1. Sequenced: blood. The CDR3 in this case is CASSQTGITEAFF. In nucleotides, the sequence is TGTGCCAGCAGCCAGACAGGGATCACTGAAGCTTTCTTT.